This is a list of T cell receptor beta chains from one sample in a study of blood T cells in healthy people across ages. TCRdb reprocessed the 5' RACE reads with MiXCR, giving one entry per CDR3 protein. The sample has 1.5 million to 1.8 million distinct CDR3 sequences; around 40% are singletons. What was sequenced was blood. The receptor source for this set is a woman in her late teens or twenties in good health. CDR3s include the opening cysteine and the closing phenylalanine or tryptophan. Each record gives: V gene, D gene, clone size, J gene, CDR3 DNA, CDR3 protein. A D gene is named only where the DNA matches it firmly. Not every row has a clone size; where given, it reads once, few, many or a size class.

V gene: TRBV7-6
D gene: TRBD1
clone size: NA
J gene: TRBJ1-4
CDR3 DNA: TGTGCCAGCAGCTTGGGAGGGACAGGGGAAAAACTGTTTTTT
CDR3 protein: CASSLGGTGEKLFF

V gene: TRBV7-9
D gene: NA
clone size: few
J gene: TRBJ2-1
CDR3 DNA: TGTGCCAGCAATAATCCGGGACCGCAGTTCTTC
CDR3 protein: CASNNPGPQFF

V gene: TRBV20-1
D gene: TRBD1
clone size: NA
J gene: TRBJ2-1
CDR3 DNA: TGCAGTGCTATACCGGGACAGGGGGTCTATGAGCAGTTCTTC
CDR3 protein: CSAIPGQGVYEQFF

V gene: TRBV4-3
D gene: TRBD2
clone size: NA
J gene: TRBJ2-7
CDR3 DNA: TGCGCCAGCAGCCAAAACTACGGACTAGTAAGCTACGAGCAGTACTTC
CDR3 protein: CASSQNYGLVSYEQYF

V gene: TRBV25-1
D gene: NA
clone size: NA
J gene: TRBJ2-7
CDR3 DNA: TGTGCCAGCAGCGGCATTGGACTCTACGAGCAGTACTTC
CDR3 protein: CASSGIGLYEQYF

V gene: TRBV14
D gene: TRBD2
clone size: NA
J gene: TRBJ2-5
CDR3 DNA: TGTGCCAGCAGCCAAGGTCTAGCGGGAGTAGAAGAGACCCAGTACTTC
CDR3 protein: CASSQGLAGVEETQYF

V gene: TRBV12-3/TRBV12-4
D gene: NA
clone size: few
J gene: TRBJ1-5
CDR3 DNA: TGTGCCAGCGGGGAGGGATATAGCAATCAGCCCCAGCATTTT
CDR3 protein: CASGEGYSNQPQHF

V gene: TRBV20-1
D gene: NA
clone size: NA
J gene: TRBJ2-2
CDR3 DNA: TGCAGTGCTAGAGGCCTAGGGATCGACACCGGGGAGCTGTTTTTT
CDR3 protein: CSARGLGIDTGELFF

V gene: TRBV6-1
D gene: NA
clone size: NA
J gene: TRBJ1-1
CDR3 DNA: TGTGCCAGCAGTGGCTCCCGATACACTGAAGCTTTCTTT
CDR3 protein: CASSGSRYTEAFF

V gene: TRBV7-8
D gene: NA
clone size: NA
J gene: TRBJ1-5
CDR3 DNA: TGTGCCAGCAGCTTAGAGGTCTGGGATCAGCCCCAGCATTTT
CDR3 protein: CASSLEVWDQPQHF

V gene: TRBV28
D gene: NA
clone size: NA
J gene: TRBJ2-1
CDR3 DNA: TGTGCCAGCAGACCCCGGCGGGCAGGGTCCTACAATGAGCAGTTCTTC
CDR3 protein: CASRPRRAGSYNEQFF

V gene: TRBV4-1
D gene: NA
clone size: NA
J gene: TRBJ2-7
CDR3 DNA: TGCGCCAGCAGCCAAGTATCGACCAGGACTTCCTACGAGCAGTACTTC
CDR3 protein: CASSQVSTRTSYEQYF

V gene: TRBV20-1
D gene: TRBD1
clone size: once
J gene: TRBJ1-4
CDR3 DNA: TGCAGTGCTAGAGACGAGTTCGGGACAGGGGGGGAAAAACTGTTTTTT
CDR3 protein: CSARDEFGTGGEKLFF

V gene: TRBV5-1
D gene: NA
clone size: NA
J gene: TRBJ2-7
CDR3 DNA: TGCGCCAGCAGCTTGGAACCAGGAGTTGGCGAGCAGTACTTC
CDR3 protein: CASSLEPGVGEQYF

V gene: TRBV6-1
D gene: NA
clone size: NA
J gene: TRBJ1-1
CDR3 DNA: TGTGCCAGCAGTTCTACAGGGTTGACTGAAGCTTTCTTT
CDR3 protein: CASSSTGLTEAFF

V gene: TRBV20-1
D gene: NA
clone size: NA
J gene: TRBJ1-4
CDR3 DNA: TGCAGTGCCTCCAGGCCCCCAACAACTAATGAAAAACTGTTTTTT
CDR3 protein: CSASRPPTTNEKLFF

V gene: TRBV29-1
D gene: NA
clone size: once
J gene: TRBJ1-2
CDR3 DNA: TGCAGCGTTTACGGCTATGGCTACACCTTC
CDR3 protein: CSVYGYGYTF

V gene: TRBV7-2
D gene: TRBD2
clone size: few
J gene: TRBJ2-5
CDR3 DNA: TGTGCCAGCAGCTTATACACCGGGGGGTTGGAGGAGACCCAGTACTTC
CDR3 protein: CASSLYTGGLEETQYF

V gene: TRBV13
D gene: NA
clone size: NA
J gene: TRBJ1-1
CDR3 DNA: TGTGCCAGCAGCTGGAGGATGATGAACACTGAAGCTTTCTTT
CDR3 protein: CASSWRMMNTEAFF

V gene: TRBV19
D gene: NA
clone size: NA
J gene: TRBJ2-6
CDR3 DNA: TGTGCCAGGACATCCTCTGGGGCCAACGTCCTGACTTTC
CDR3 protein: CARTSSGANVLTF

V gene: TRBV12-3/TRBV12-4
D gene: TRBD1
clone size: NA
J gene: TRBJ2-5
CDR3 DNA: TGTGCCAGCAGTCTCCCGACAGGGGGCGCTTACAATGAGCAGTACTTC
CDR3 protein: CASSLPTGGAYNEQYF

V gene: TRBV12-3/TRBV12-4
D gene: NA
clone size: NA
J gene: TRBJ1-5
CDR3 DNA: TGTGCCAGCAGTGTATGGATGAGTCGGGATCAGCCCCAGCATTTT
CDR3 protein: CASSVWMSRDQPQHF

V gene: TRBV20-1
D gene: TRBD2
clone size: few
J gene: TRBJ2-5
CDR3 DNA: TGCAGTGCTCATCTAGCGGGGGTTCAAGAGACCCAGTACTTC
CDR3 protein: CSAHLAGVQETQYF

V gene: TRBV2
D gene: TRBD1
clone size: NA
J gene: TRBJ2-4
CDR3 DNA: TGTGCCAGCAGTGGAGAAGGGGGCAACATTCAGTACTTC
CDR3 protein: CASSGEGGNIQYF

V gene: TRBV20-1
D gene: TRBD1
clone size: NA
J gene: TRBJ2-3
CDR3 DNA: TGCAGTGCTAACTACAGGGGTCGGAGCACAGATACGCAGTATTTT
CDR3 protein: CSANYRGRSTDTQYF

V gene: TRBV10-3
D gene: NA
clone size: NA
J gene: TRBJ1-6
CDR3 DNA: TGTGCCATCAGTGAGGACGGGGGCGCTAATAATTCACCCCTCCACTTT
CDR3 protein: CAISEDGGANNSPLHF

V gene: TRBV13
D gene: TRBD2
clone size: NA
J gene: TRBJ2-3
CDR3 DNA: TGTGCCAGTCAAGCGGGAGGGTTAACAGATACGCAGTATTTT
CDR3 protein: CASQAGGLTDTQYF

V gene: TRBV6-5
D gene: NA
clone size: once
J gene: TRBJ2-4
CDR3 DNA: TGTGCCAGCAGTTACCGGGTCGCCTACAAGCAGTACTTC
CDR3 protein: CASSYRVAYKQYF

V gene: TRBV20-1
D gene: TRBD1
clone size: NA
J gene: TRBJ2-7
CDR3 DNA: TGCAGTGCTATGGCTCGGGACAGGACCTACGAGCGGTACTTC
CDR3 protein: CSAMARDRTYERYF

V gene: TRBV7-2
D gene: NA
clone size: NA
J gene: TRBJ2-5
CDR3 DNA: TGTGCCAGCAGCCCTGAGCCTTTCCGATTGACCCAGTACTTC
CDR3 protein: CASSPEPFRLTQYF